In its sample, the clone carrying this TCR beta chain was seen many times. Its target is unknown. This sample stems from a study of T cells in Graves' hyperthyroidism and ophthalmopathy. Looking at the study overall: It was at initial diagnosis, before any treatment, that peripheral blood was collected.

CDR3 length equals 17 residues. Trimming removed 0 bases from V and 0 bases from J, with 12 bases in between. Germline V gene lookup returns CDR1 MNHEY and CDR2 SVGEGT. RNA transcripts gave rise to amplified TCR beta CDR3 regions. First-round RT-PCR with HTBI primers amplified the TCR CDR3 region. TCRdb called the multiplex PCR reads again in MiXCR, with one record for every CDR3 protein. The sample shows almost 500,000 distinct CDR3 sequences, less than 25% of them seen only once. Regarding the study as a whole: The model anticipated ophthalmopathy a median approximately 6.6 months pre-onset.

The chain joins TRBV6-2 or TRBV6-3 to TRBJ2-1; D gene ambiguous. Sequencing used blood. The sequence was obtained from a woman aged 70-85 years with Graves' ophthalmopathy. In DNA, the CDR3 is TGTGCCAGCAGTTACTCGATAGGCCAGAGCTCCTACAATGAGCAGTTCTTC. It specifies CASSYSIGQSSYNEQFF.